This TCR beta chain was profiled in a study of T-cell reconstitution after alpha-beta-depleted transplantation in children. The CDR3 has 11 amino acids. The V gene's germline CDR1 is DFQATT and CDR2 SNEGSKA (reference sequence). V shed 3 bases and J shed 9 bases, with 11 bases lying between them. It was with unique molecular identifiers that the TCRbeta library was prepared. TCRdb fed the PCR reads into MiXCR, producing one record per CDR3 protein. The sample carries 420,000 or so distinct CDR3 sequences, roughly 10% recorded once. The table lists this clonotype with a few counts. The sample in question was PBMCs from the stem cell graft donor, obtained from the stem cell graft. The TCR was taken from a human donor who donated a stem cell graft to a child with acute myeloid leukemia. The V and J genes are TRBV20-1 and TRBJ2-5; possible D gene TRBD2, 5 bases. CDR3 nucleotides: TGCAGTGCTAGTTCTCCCGGGGCCCAGTACTTC. This gives the protein CSASSPGAQYF.